The entry that follows covers one T cell receptor beta chain sequence. Its antigen is unknown. Per-base quality was not reported, and no clone a single base away is much larger than it. The immunoSEQ Assay, a bias-controlled multiplex PCR, was used to amplify TCRbeta CDR3 regions from genomic DNA. The paper's data handling went like this. Nucleated cell counts per sample were estimated from amplification of reference gene primers within the assay. To quantify the absolute abundance of each unique TCRbeta CDR3 rearrangement, sequence reads were collapsed and filtered. Productive Simpson clonality was computed per sample as the square root of Simpson's diversity index over productive rearrangements. The source is immuneACCESS, and TCRdb retained only in-frame sequences with V and J called. Part of the clones is not carried over; for the studies checked, unresolved V genes explain less than half of this, and the remainder is unexplained. V and J calls and clone size follow that table, whereas D and trimming were derived from the DNA. The sample table shows tens of thousands of clones, and about nine tenths are seen once. 28% of the sample comes from the top ten.

This sample is drawn from a study of blood T cell repertoires in COVID-19 (dated by TCRdb to between 2020 and 2021). At the level of the whole study: Samples covering the acute and convalescent phases of COVID-19 were provided by collaborators in the United States, Italy and Spain. Deeply sampled blood TCRbeta repertoires from subjects exposed to, actively infected with, or recovered from COVID-19 were included in the dataset. Where HLA class I and class II types were available, the types were taken from metadata supplied by the sample provider, not from assay-based typing. Nearly every sample came with metadata listing a de-identified subject ID, COVID-19 status, age in years and sex. The samples were drawn from two sources: the first 160 participants of the ongoing ImmuneRACE study, and some 1,300 subjects contributed by 6 global collaborators. The material from the prospective study consisted of cDNA or gDNA derived from T cells, B-cell-depleted T cells, or PBMCs. A freely available public database, intended as a resource for researchers studying the immune response to SARS-CoV-2, is where the repertoires were released.

Each collaborating institution followed its own protocols to collect whole blood in K2EDTA tubes. For TCRbeta analysis, collaborator samples were shipped as frozen whole blood, as isolated PBMCs, or as DNA extracted from either sample type. Overall results and qualifications from the work: The quantity of clinical and demographic metadata differed by source and by participant and was supplied without curation.

This clonotype was obtained from a human donor in a cohort sampled during active COVID-19. Sequences were obtained from peripheral blood.

The CDR3 sequence is CSVKLQWNTEAFF. The bases read TGCAGCGTTAAACTCCAATGGAACACTGAAGCTTTCTTT. The V and J genes are TRBV29-1 and TRBJ1-1, with the D segment identity uncertain. There are 13 amino acids in the CDR3, from cysteine to phenylalanine inclusive. CDR3 DNA is the only sequence kept; it has 39 bases, read in frame from the first base. Via the germline V gene, CDR1 is SQVTM and CDR2 ANQGSEA. The V end loses 5 bases and the J end loses 1 base, and a stretch of 11 bases separates them.